The present TCR beta chain was sequenced within a study of early T cells in non-severe SARS-CoV-2 infection. This clonotype was detected a few times. Trimming shortened V by 6 bases and J by 8 bases, and 14 bases separated the two germline ends. The CDR3 contains 12 residues. CDR1 is DFQATT and CDR2 is SNEGSKA in the germline V gene (reference sequence). TCRdb re-analysed the 5' RACE reads in MiXCR, keeping a single row per CDR3 protein. The sample lists roughly 66,000 distinct CDR3 sequences; over 8% were seen once. The sequenced material came from whole blood. The V and J genes are TRBV20-1 and TRBJ2-1; tentative D call: TRBD2 (6 bases). The TCR comes from an adult who was a healthcare worker with PCR-confirmed SARS-CoV-2 infection or an uninfected control (not recorded which). The CDR3 DNA follows: TGCAGTGCCGTCGGGAGAGGCGATGAGCAGTTCTTC. Translating it yields CSAVGRGDEQFF.